A selection of T cell receptor beta chains follows, all from one sample in a study of T cell responses to AZD1222 COVID-19 vaccine. Generated by immunoSEQ multiplex PCR, the TCRdb table keeps only in-frame clones and is missing some. The sample includes about 110,000 clones, about nine tenths seen only once; the top ten take roughly 6.7%. The source material was peripheral blood, sampled 28 days after the second AZD1222 dose. These receptors all stem from an adult who received the AZD1222 COVID-19 vaccine. Both conserved end residues are part of each CDR3. Clone size is not always given. Where it is, it says once, few, many or a class for expanded clones.

. TRBV6-1 CASSEWWSRGSPLHF
. TRBV10-1 CASSETRSPLHF
. TRBV28 CASSTRDRANEKLFF
. TRBV5-1 CASSLGSGGTDTQYF
. TRBV5-1 CASSLGTSQETQYF
. TRBV28 CASSLGFGTSDQPQHF
few TRBV18 CASSGIFNEKLFF
. TRBV7-9 CASSLPGTAHEQYF
few TRBV7-3 CASSEPGQGYTF
. TRBV19 CASTRRNEWDAEAFF
. TRBV6-5 CASSPIVRQGPPQHF
. TRBV5-1 CASSLVAGLNTEAFF
. TRBV6-1 CASSEARATYNEQFF
. TRBV7-3 CASSPWQLDSPLHF
few TRBV4-1 CASSQEGETEAFF
. TRBV14 CASSQAWGDSPLHF
. TRBV4-1 CASSQATGNEQFF
. TRBV5-4 CASSPTGDQPQHF
. TRBV6-4 CASTETSGGGNEQFF
. TRBV13 CASSRTGGAPLHF
. TRBV12-3/TRBV12-4 CASSNSGANVLTF
. TRBV19 CASSVDRGNGYTF
. TRBV5-1 CASRDSPQVHGAFF
. TRBV7-2 CASSLTYVNTEAFF
. TRBV3-1/TRBV3-2 CASSHWEGVSEAFF
. TRBV6-4 CATLGGEARQKKNYGYTF
. TRBV6-5 CASNPGQGALEQFF
few TRBV5-1 CASQRGGVDNSPLHF
. TRBV12-3/TRBV12-4 CASSLMNTEAFF
. TRBV2 CASSQSPGGYNEQFF
. TRBV3-1/TRBV3-2 CASSQGPGQGFEQYF
. TRBV6-2/TRBV6-3 CASSYEGAGYNEQFF
once TRBV14 CASSQGQYGYTF
. TRBV3-1/TRBV3-2 CASGLGTSYEQYF
. TRBV10-3 CAISERGSSYNEQFF
few TRBV11-3 CASSFDPLGANTEAFF
once TRBV4-3 CASSQDTEYYEQYF
once TRBV7-2 CASSLGDRGSTEAFF
. TRBV6-1 CASSELSDQETQYF
. TRBV2 CASNGQGPNTDTQYF
. TRBV24-1 CATSDSENRGIYNEQFF
. TRBV27 CASSWGGGTEAFF
once TRBV19 CASRRGGTVINEQFF
. TRBV19 CASSPLASEETQYF
. TRBV28 CASRPDSPTGELFF
. TRBV7-9 CASSFAGGNEKLFF
. TRBV9 CASSVTGFGGSPLHF
. TRBV18 CASSSNRGPQEKLFF
once TRBV27 CASRGGLLKYNEQFF